This T cell receptor (beta chain) was recorded in a study of blood T cells in healthy people across ages. The authors ran a second PCR of roughly 6 to 12 cycles using a sample-barcoded 5' primer and a J-beta primer mix. TCRdb re-analysed the 5' RACE reads in MiXCR, keeping a single row per CDR3 protein. The table includes about 1.8 million distinct CDR3 sequences, around half detected once. The CDR3 is 14 residues long. The germline gives CDR1 LGHNA, CDR2 YNFKEQ. The germline V and J ends were trimmed by 0 bases and 5 bases, with 10 bases remaining between them. The source material was blood. The chain is built from TRBV4-2 and TRBJ2-5; D gene unclear. This receptor was obtained from a woman aged 35 to 49 in good health. CDR3 residues: CASSQEPREETQYF. CDR3 sequence (DNA): TGTGCCAGCAGCCAAGAACCCAGAGAGGAGACCCAGTACTTC.